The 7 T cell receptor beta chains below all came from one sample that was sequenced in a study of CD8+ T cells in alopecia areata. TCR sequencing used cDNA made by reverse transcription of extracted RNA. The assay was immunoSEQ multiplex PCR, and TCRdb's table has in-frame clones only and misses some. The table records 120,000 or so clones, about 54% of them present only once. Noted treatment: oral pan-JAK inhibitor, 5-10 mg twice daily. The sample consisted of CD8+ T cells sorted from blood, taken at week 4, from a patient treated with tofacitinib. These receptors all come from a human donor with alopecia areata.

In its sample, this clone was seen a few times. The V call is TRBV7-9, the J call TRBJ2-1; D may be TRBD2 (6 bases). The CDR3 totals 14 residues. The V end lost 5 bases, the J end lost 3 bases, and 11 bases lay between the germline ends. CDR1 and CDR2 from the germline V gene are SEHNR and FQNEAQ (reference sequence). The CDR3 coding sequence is TGTGCCAGCAGCAGTGGAGGGGTCTACAATGAGCAGTTCTTC. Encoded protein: CASSSGGVYNEQFF. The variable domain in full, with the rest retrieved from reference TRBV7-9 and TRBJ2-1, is DTGVSQNPRHKITKRGQNVTFRCDPISEHNRLYWYRQTLGQGPEFLTYFQNEAQLEKSRLLSDRFSAERPKGSFSTLEIQRTEQGDSAMYLCASSSGGVYNEQFFGPGTRLTVL.

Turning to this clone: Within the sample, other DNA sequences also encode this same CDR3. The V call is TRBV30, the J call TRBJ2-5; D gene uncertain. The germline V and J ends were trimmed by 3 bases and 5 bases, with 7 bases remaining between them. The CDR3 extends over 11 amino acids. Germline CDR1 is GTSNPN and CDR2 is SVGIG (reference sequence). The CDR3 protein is CAWSVSETQYF. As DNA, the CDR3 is TGTGCCTGGAGCGTCAGTGAGACCCAGTACTTC.

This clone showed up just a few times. In DNA form, the CDR3 reads TGTGTCGCGCCCGCAGGGGGGACTCAAGAGACCCAGTACTTC. As protein: CVAPAGGTQETQYF. The V gene is TRBV19, the J gene TRBJ2-5; D might be TRBD1 (7 bases). Per germline, CDR1 LNHDA and CDR2 SQIVND (reference sequence). The CDR3 has 14 residues.

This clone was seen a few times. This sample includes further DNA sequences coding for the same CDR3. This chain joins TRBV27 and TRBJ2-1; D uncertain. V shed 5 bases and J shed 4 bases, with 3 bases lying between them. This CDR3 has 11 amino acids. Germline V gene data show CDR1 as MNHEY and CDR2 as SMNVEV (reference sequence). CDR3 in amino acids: CASSLYNEQFF. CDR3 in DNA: TGTGCCAGCAGTCTATACAATGAGCAGTTCTTC.

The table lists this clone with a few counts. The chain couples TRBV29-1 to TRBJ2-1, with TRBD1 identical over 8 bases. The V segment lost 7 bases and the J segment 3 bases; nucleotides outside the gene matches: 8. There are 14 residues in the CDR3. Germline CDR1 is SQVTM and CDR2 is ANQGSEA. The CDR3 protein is CSGSGQGFYNEQFF. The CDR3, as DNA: TGCAGCGGGTCCGGACAGGGATTCTACAATGAGCAGTTCTTC.

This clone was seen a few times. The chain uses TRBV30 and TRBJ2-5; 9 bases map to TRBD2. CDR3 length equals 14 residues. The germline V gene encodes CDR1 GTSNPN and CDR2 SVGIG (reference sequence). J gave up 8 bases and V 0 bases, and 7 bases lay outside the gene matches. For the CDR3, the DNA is TGTGCCTGGAGTGTACTAGCGGGCCGAGGAACCCAGTACTTC. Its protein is CAWSVLAGRGTQYF.

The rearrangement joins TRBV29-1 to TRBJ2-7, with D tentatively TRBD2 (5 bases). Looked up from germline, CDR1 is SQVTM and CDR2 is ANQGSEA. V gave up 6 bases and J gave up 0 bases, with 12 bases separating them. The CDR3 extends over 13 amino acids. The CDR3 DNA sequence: TGCAGCGTGATCTCTGAGGGCTCCTACGAGCAGTACTTC. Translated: CSVISEGSYEQYF.